These 8 T cell receptor beta chains share one sample of origin, sequenced in a study of CD4 T cells in relation to SARS-CoV-2 and coronaviruses. This table comes from immunoSEQ multiplex PCR, and its TCRdb copy is limited to in-frame clones, with some not included. The sample has about 36,000 clones, around 85% seen once. These receptors have no identified antigens. Input material: naive CD4+ T cells from PBMCs, cultured in vitro. Subset reported: naive CD4+ T cells isolated by negative enrichment. The source is an adult with COVID-19.

The chain couples TRBV5-1 to TRBJ2-3; 9 nucleotides agree with TRBD1. V was pared by 4 bases and J by 6 bases, with 9 bases of the junction left unmatched. Germline V gene lookup returns CDR1 SGHRS and CDR2 YFSETQ. The CDR3 is 15 residues long. CDR3 residues: CASSRDRGSGDTQYF. For the CDR3, the DNA is TGCGCCAGCAGCCGAGACAGGGGGTCGGGCGATACGCAGTATTTT.

This chain joins TRBV24-1 and TRBJ1-2; no reliable D call. Trimming took 7 bases from V and 8 from J, leaving 13 bases between them. The germline V gene encodes CDR1 KGHDR and CDR2 SFDVKD. CDR3 length equals 12 residues. CDR3 loop: CATSPGSGGYTF. CDR3 bases: TGTGCCACCAGCCCGGGGTCCGGGGGCTACACCTTC.

V usage is TRBV5-1 and J usage is TRBJ2-2; 11 positions agree with TRBD2. This CDR3 is built from 15 residues. The junction had 1 base not matched to a gene; V was cut back by 1 base and J by 5 bases. Germline loops: CDR1 SGHRS, CDR2 YFSETQ. The CDR3, as DNA: TGCGCCAGCAGCTTGACTAGCGGGAGTACCGGGGAGCTGTTTTTT. Translated: CASSLTSGSTGELFF.

The V call is TRBV7-3, the J call TRBJ1-2, with 8 bases that match TRBD1. Per germline, CDR1 SGHTA and CDR2 FQGTGA. V was clipped by 3 bases and J by 3 bases; unmatched bases: 0. There are 13 residues in the CDR3. CDR3 coding DNA: TGTGCCAGCAGCTTGGGACAGGACTATGGCTACACCTTC. Residues: CASSLGQDYGYTF.

The chain has TRBV6-5 and TRBJ2-7; tentative D call: TRBD1 (5 bases). The CDR3 is 14 amino acids. CDR1 and CDR2 from the germline V gene are MNHEY and SVGAGI. V lost 9 bases to trimming and J lost 0 bases, with 15 bases between them. The CDR3 DNA follows: TGTGCCAGTGAGTGGACACTGGACTCCTACGAGCAGTACTTC. Protein: CASEWTLDSYEQYF.

The chain uses TRBV14 and TRBJ2-7; 8 nucleotides line up with TRBD2. Germline CDR1 reads SGHDN; CDR2 reads FVKESK. The ends lost 0 bases at V and 9 bases at J; junction bases unmatched: 13. The CDR3 is 16 amino acids. The chain's CDR3 is CASSQDLREVFIAQYF. The CDR3 bases are TGTGCCAGCAGCCAAGATTTGCGGGAGGTCTTTATCGCGCAGTACTTC.

This clone was observed a few times. The chain joins TRBV5-5 to TRBJ2-2; D is uncertain. This CDR3 has 14 residues. CDR1 SGHKS and CDR2 YYEKEE come from the germline V gene (reference sequence). Between the trimmed V and J ends, which lost 2 bases and 3 bases, there was a span of 8 bases. CDR3 sequence (DNA): TGTGCCAGCAGCTTTCTTTCCGACACCGGGGAGCTGTTTTTT. Encoded protein: CASSFLSDTGELFF.

The gene calls are TRBV28 and TRBJ2-2; perhaps TRBD1 as D (6 bases). Trimming left V 2 bases short and J 10 bases short, with 17 bases between. This CDR3 spans 15 amino acids. Germline V lookup: CDR1 MDHEN, CDR2 SYDVKM. For the CDR3, the DNA is TGTGCCAGCAGTTTAGGTGGGACACAATCACCGGAGCTGTTTTTT. As protein: CASSLGGTQSPELFF. Using reference TRBV28 and TRBJ2-2 for the parts outside the CDR3, the full variable domain is DVKVTQSSRYLVKRTGEKVFLECVQDMDHENMFWYRQDPGLGLRLIYFSYDVKMKEKGDIPEGYSVSREKKERFSLILESASTNQTSMYLCASSLGGTQSPELFFGEGSRLTVL.